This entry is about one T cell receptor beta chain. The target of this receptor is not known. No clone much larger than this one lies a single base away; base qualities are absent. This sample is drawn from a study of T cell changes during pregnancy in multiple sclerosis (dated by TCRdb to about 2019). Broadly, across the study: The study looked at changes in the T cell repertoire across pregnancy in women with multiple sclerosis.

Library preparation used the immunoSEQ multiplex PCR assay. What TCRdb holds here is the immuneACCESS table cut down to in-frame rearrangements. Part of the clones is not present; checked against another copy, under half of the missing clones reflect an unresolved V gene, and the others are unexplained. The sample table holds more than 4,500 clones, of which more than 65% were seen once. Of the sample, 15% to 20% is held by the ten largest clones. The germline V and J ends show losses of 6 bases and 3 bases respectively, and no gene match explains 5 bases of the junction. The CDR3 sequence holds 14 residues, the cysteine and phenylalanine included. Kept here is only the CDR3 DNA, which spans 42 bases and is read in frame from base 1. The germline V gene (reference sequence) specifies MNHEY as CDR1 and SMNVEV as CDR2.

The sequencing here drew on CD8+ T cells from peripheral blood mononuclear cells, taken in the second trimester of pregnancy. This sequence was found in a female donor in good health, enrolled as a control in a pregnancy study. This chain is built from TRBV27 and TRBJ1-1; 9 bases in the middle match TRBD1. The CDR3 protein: CASSLQGAHTEAFF. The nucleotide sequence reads TGTGCCAGCAGCCTACAGGGGGCTCACACTGAAGCTTTCTTT.